What follows are 3 T cell receptor beta chains derived from one specimen sequenced in a study of CD8 T cells in ankylosing spondylitis. MiXCR, run by TCRdb on the 5' RACE reads, gives a single entry per CDR3 protein. The table includes around 300,000 distinct CDR3 sequences, around 10% detected once. The specimen was blood, either unsorted or a sorted T cell fraction (not recorded which). These receptors were taken from a female donor with ankylosing spondylitis or in good health (not recorded which).

The rearrangement links TRBV28 to TRBJ2-1; D is perhaps TRBD1 (5 bases). The CDR3 contains 13 residues. The V end was cut by 6 bases, the J end by 9 bases, with 15 bases between. Germline V gives CDR1 MDHEN, CDR2 SYDVKM. The chain's CDR3 is CASRGPGLTEQFF. The CDR3 DNA follows: TGTGCCAGCAGAGGGCCAGGGTTGACTGAGCAGTTCTTC.

A single count supports this clonotype. A much larger clone sits a single nucleotide away, making a read error possible. This sequence joins TRBV18 and TRBJ1-2, with 8 bases lining up with TRBD1. Trimming cost V 3 bases and J 7 bases; bases outside gene matches: 4. CDR3 length: 13 residues. The germline V gene has CDR1 KGHSH and CDR2 LQKENI. CDR3 residues: CASSPGRGRGYTF. The CDR3 coding sequence is TGTGCCAGCTCACCGGGCAGGGGGCGTGGCTACACCTTC.

This clonotype was detected ten times or more. The chain is built from TRBV20-1 and TRBJ2-5; D is possibly TRBD2 (5 bases). The V gene's germline CDR1 is DFQATT and CDR2 SNEGSKA (reference sequence). CDR3 length: 15 residues. The germline V and J ends were trimmed by 0 bases and 0 bases, with 11 bases remaining between them. The CDR3 reads CSARDGSGYQETQYF. DNA for the CDR3: TGCAGTGCTAGAGATGGGTCGGGGTACCAAGAGACCCAGTACTTC.